The 28 T cell receptor beta chains below were found in one sample sequenced in a study of blood T cell repertoires in COVID-19 (dated by TCRdb to the early 2020s). The method behind the library was the immunoSEQ multiplex PCR assay. TCRdb carries this immuneACCESS record with in-frame sequences only. Its versions omit some clonotypes, under half of them owing to an unresolved V gene in the studies checked, with the rest unexplained. The sample profile shows around 68,000 clones; roughly 86% of them were found once. The top ten clonotypes cover roughly 6% of the sample. Sequencing was performed on peripheral blood. These receptors all stem from a woman between 50 and 59 years old with acute or convalescent COVID-19.

The V call is TRBV2, the J call TRBJ2-2; possibly TRBD1 for D (5 bases). V was cut by 6 bases and J by 0 bases, with 17 bases left in between. Per the germline V gene, CDR1 is SNHLY and CDR2 is FYNNEI. The CDR3 totals 17 residues. The CDR3 DNA follows: TGTGCCAGCAGCGAATTGGGCAGACAGACGAACACCGGGGAGCTGTTTTTT. As protein: CASSELGRQTNTGELFF.

This rearrangement joins TRBV7-8 to TRBJ1-6; the match to TRBD1 covers 7 bases. CDR3 length equals 16 residues. The V gene end was trimmed by 1 base and the J gene end by 10 bases; junction bases not matched to a gene: 10. Germline lookup yields CDR1 SGHVS and CDR2 FQNEAQ. The CDR3 DNA reads TGTGCCAGCAGCTTAGGAGCAGGGGGATTTGGATCACCCCTCCACTTT. Translation: CASSLGAGGFGSPLHF. The variable domain in full, completed from reference TRBV7-8 and TRBJ1-6, reads GAGVSQSPRYKVAKRGQDVALRCDPISGHVSLFWYQQALGQGPEFLTYFQNEAQLDKSGLPSDRFFAERPEGSVSTLKIQRTQQEDSAVYLCASSLGAGGFGSPLHFGNGTRLTVT.

This chain links TRBV24-1 with TRBJ2-5; TRBD2 matches at 10 bases. The CDR3 consists of 15 residues. The junction had 6 bases not matched to a gene; V was cut back by 4 bases and J by 5 bases. The V gene's germline CDR1 is KGHDR and CDR2 SFDVKD. This chain's CDR3 is CATSDVAGGAETQYF. The CDR3 region has the DNA TGTGCCACCAGTGACGTAGCGGGAGGAGCCGAGACCCAGTACTTC.

The chain combines TRBV19 with TRBJ2-7; D unresolved. Looked up from germline, CDR1 is LNHDA and CDR2 is SQIVND (reference sequence). V shed 5 bases and J shed 6 bases, with 11 bases lying between them. The CDR3 sequence is 12 residues long. DNA of the CDR3: TGTGCCAGTAGTCCGCAACCCGGCGAGCAGTACTTC. It specifies CASSPQPGEQYF.

The chain employs TRBV7-8 and TRBJ1-4, with 10 bases aligning to TRBD1. CDR1 SGHVS and CDR2 FQNEAQ come from the germline V gene. J gave up 6 bases and V 3 bases, and 7 bases lay outside the gene matches. CDR3 length equals 16 residues. In DNA form, the CDR3 reads TGTGCCAGCAGCTTGGGACAGGGGTTTAGGGATGAAAAACTGTTTTTT. Translation: CASSLGQGFRDEKLFF.

This chain connects TRBV6-4 to TRBJ1-1; D is ambiguous. CDR3 length: 13 amino acids. V lost 6 bases and J lost 1, with 9 bases in between. Germline V gene lookup returns CDR1 MRHNA and CDR2 SNTAGT. For the CDR3, the DNA is TGTGCCAGCAGCGTACACCGGAACACTGAAGCTTTCTTT. It codes for CASSVHRNTEAFF.

This rearrangement joins TRBV27 to TRBJ1-2; D is uncertain. CDR1 and CDR2 from the germline V gene are MNHEY and SMNVEV (reference sequence). V was clipped by 2 bases and J by 2 bases, with 9 bases between them. This CDR3 is built from 14 residues. In nucleotides, the CDR3 is TGTGCCAGCAGTTTAGATCAGAAGAACTATGGCTACACCTTC. Amino acids: CASSLDQKNYGYTF.

Comments on this clone: Other nucleotide sequences from this sample produce the same CDR3. This chain links TRBV19 with TRBJ1-5; 9 nucleotides agree with TRBD1. Germline values: CDR1 LNHDA, CDR2 SQIVND (reference sequence). Trimming at V came to 5 bases and at J to 1 base, leaving 6 bases not matched to a gene. This CDR3 is built from 16 residues. The CDR3 sequence: CASSAGTGNSNQPQHF. CDR3 DNA: TGTGCCAGTAGTGCCGGGACAGGGAACAGCAATCAGCCCCAGCATTTT.

The J gene is TRBJ1-1, the V gene TRBV6-5, with D perhaps matching TRBD1 (5 bases). CDR3 length: 15 amino acids. Germline V CDR1 and CDR2: MNHEY, SVGAGI. The CDR3: CAAAGMGRSLSEAFF. The CDR3, as DNA: TGTGCTGCAGCAGGGATGGGTAGAAGTCTGTCTGAAGCTTTCTTT.

V gene TRBV9 combines with J gene TRBJ2-3; 8 nucleotides line up with TRBD1. This CDR3 is 15 amino acids long. Per the germline V gene, CDR1 is SGDLS and CDR2 is YYNGEE. J was trimmed by 3 bases and V by 4 bases; bases with no gene match: 7. The CDR3 reads CASSLRQGWTDTQYF. DNA for the CDR3: TGTGCCAGCAGCCTCCGACAGGGGTGGACAGATACGCAGTATTTT. Supplemented by reference TRBV9 and TRBJ2-3, the full variable domain reads DSGVTQTPKHLITATGQRVTLRCSPRSGDLSVYWYQQSLDQGLQFLIQYYNGEERAKGNILERFSAQQFPDLHSELNLSSLELGDSALYFCASSLRQGWTDTQYFGPGTRLTVL.

The rearrangement uses TRBV4-1 and TRBJ2-2; the D is unclear. Germline V gene lookup returns CDR1 MGHRA and CDR2 YSYEKL. The V gene lost 1 base and the J gene lost 2 bases, with 8 bases spanning the gap. This CDR3 has 15 residues. CDR3 nucleotides: TGCGCCAGCAGCCAAGGCGTCATCAACACCGGGGAGCTGTTTTTT. It translates to CASSQGVINTGELFF.

The genes are TRBV19 and TRBJ2-3, with 9 bases fitting TRBD2. The J segment lost 5 bases and the V segment lost 8 bases, leaving 11 bases of the junction unmatched. Per germline, CDR1 LNHDA and CDR2 SQIVND (reference sequence). This CDR3 spans 15 amino acids. Here the CDR3 DNA reads TGTGCCAGTCGGCCTAGCGGGGTTTGGGGAGATACGCAGTATTTT. Its protein product is CASRPSGVWGDTQYF. The full variable domain, its missing parts supplied by reference TRBV19 and TRBJ2-3, is DGGITQSPKYLFRKEGQNVTLSCEQNLNHDAMYWYRQDPGQGLRLIYYSQIVNDFQKGDIAEGYSVSREKKESFPLTVTSAQKNPTAFYLCASRPSGVWGDTQYFGPGTRLTVL.

V gene TRBV18 combines with J gene TRBJ2-7, with a tentative D call TRBD1 (6 bases). Germline V lookup: CDR1 KGHSH, CDR2 LQKENI. Between the trimmed V and J ends, which lost 3 bases and 3 bases, there was a span of 9 bases. The length of the CDR3 is 13 residues. The CDR3 here is CASSPGTFYEQYF. DNA of the CDR3: TGTGCCAGCTCACCCGGGACATTCTACGAGCAGTACTTC.

The V call is TRBV5-6, the J call TRBJ1-2, with 12 bases fitting TRBD1. This CDR3 is built from 15 residues. The germline gives CDR1 SGHDT, CDR2 YYEEEE. J was trimmed by 4 bases and V by 2 bases; bases with no gene match: 3. The CDR3 is CASSFGTGGSYGYTF. The CDR3 nucleotides are TGTGCCAGCAGCTTTGGGACAGGGGGCAGCTATGGCTACACCTTC. Together with reference TRBV5-6 and TRBJ1-2, the CDR3 gives the full variable domain: DAGVTQSPTHLIKTRGQQVTLRCSPKSGHDTVSWYQQALGQGPQFIFQYYEEEERQRGNFPDRFSGHQFPNYSSELNVNALLLGDSALYLCASSFGTGGSYGYTFGSGTRLTVV.

V usage is TRBV6-5 and J usage is TRBJ1-1; D is possibly TRBD1 (5 bases). Trimming stripped 7 bases from V and 6 bases from J, with 21 bases between. The CDR3 has 15 residues. Germline CDR1 and CDR2: MNHEY and SVGAGI. CDR3 in amino acids: CASIPGLNTGAEAFF. The CDR3 region has the DNA TGTGCCAGCATCCCAGGCCTAAACACGGGGGCTGAAGCTTTCTTT.

This clone showed up just a few times. This chain links TRBV9 with TRBJ1-5; no definite D call. Trimming cost V 5 bases and J 4 bases, with 19 bases left between them. Germline values: CDR1 SGDLS, CDR2 YYNGEE. CDR3 length: 16 amino acids. The CDR3 region has the DNA TGTGCCAGCAGTGAAACCCCGGACGGGATGAATCAGCCCCAGCATTTT. It specifies CASSETPDGMNQPQHF.

The V and J genes are TRBV7-2 and TRBJ1-5, with D unclear. Deletions cut 4 bases from V and 4 bases from J, with 14 bases between. This CDR3 is built from 15 residues. Germline CDR1 and CDR2: SGHTA and FQGNSA. The CDR3 loop reads CASSSRGSGNQPQHF. The CDR3 DNA reads TGTGCCAGCAGCTCCCGGGGTTCGGGGAATCAGCCCCAGCATTTT. The full variable domain, rest sourced from reference TRBV7-2 and TRBJ1-5, is GAGVSQSPSNKVTEKGKDVELRCDPISGHTALYWYRQSLGQGLEFLIYFQGNSAPDKSGLPSDRFSAERTGGSVSTLTIQRTQQEDSAVYLCASSSRGSGNQPQHFGDGTRLSIL.

The chain is built from TRBV5-1 and TRBJ2-2; D gene uncertain. The CDR3 totals 15 residues. In germline, CDR1 is SGHRS, CDR2 YFSETQ. V shed 3 bases and J shed 6 bases, with 15 bases lying between them. CDR3 sequence reads: CASSWNVPGPGELFF. The CDR3 DNA reads TGCGCCAGCAGCTGGAACGTACCAGGTCCCGGGGAGCTGTTTTTT.

The chain combines TRBV2 with TRBJ1-3; no firm D call. Germline V gives CDR1 SNHLY, CDR2 FYNNEI. With 3 bases removed from V and 3 bases from J, the gap between germline ends came to 6 bases. CDR3 size: 13 residues. For the CDR3, the DNA is TGTGCCAGCAGTGATGTTAGTGGAAACACCATATATTTT. Translation: CASSDVSGNTIYF.

The V call is TRBV5-6, the J call TRBJ2-1; 12 bases agree with TRBD1. V gave up 4 bases and J gave up 6 bases; unmatched junction bases: 8. CDR1 and CDR2 (germline): SGHDT, YYEEEE. CDR3 size: 16 residues. CDR3 nucleotides: TGTGCCAGCAGCCCCCCAGGGACAGGGGGCTTCAATGAGCAGTTCTTC. Its protein product is CASSPPGTGGFNEQFF.

CDR3 coding DNA: TGTGCCTGGAGGCTACAGGAGCAAGGGGAAGCTTTCTTT. Its protein is CAWRLQEQGEAFF. The chain combines TRBV30 with TRBJ1-1; possibly TRBD1 for D (5 bases). This CDR3 has 13 amino acids. The V end lost 3 bases, the J end lost 8 bases, and 16 bases lay between the germline ends. Germline V gene sequence: CDR1 GTSNPN, CDR2 SVGIG (reference sequence).

V and J are TRBV13 and TRBJ2-5; 13 bases are shared with TRBD2. The V segment lost 0 bases and the J segment 0 bases; nucleotides outside the gene matches: 10. The CDR3 extends over 20 amino acids. From germline, CDR1 is PRHDT and CDR2 FYEKMQ (reference sequence). This CDR3 reads CASSLGRGLAGDPYQETQYF. The DNA for the CDR3 is TGTGCCAGCAGCTTAGGCCGTGGACTAGCGGGGGACCCGTACCAAGAGACCCAGTACTTC.

The chain couples TRBV6-5 to TRBJ1-4; maybe TRBD1 (6 bases). The CDR3 covers 12 residues. V lost 6 bases and J lost 11, with 13 bases in between. Germline CDR1 is MNHEY and CDR2 is SVGAGI. CDR3 sequence: CASSPDRQKLFF. In nucleotides, the CDR3 is TGTGCCAGCAGCCCCGACAGGCAGAAACTGTTTTTT.

V is TRBV18 and J is TRBJ1-1; 10 positions match TRBD1. The CDR3 has 14 amino acids. CDR1 is KGHSH, CDR2 LQKENI, per germline. Losses at the gene ends were 1 base for V and 7 bases for J; bases not matched to a gene: 3. CDR3 in amino acids: CASSPRGDRGEAFF. CDR3 bases: TGTGCCAGCTCACCACGGGGGGACAGGGGTGAAGCTTTCTTT.

This chain uses TRBV19 with TRBJ1-5; TRBD1 matches 9 bases. The trim removed 1 base at V and 8 bases at J, leaving 6 bases unmatched. The CDR3 covers 15 residues. Germline V CDR1 and CDR2: LNHDA, SQIVND (reference sequence). The CDR3 sequence: CASSIVDRGREPQHF. CDR3 nucleotides: TGTGCCAGTAGTATAGTGGACAGGGGCAGGGAGCCCCAGCATTTT.

As DNA, the CDR3 is TGTGCCAGCGGACTAGCGGAATACAATGAGCAGTTCTTC. It translates to CASGLAEYNEQFF. The genes are TRBV2 and TRBJ2-1; 10 positions match TRBD2. Germline assignment: CDR1 SNHLY and CDR2 FYNNEI. The CDR3 is 13 residues long. Trimming at V came to 8 bases and at J to 4 bases, leaving 2 bases not matched to a gene.

This clone was observed a single time. The chain joins TRBV29-1 to TRBJ1-2; 9 positions match TRBD1. CDR3 length: 13 amino acids. Germline CDR1 and CDR2: SQVTM and ANQGSEA. Trimming cost V 7 bases and J 6 bases; bases outside gene matches: 9. For the CDR3, the DNA is TGCAGCGCTACGGGACAGGGCGAGGATGGCTACACCTTC. Its translation is CSATGQGEDGYTF.

J is TRBJ2-7 and V is TRBV5-1; 9 bases match TRBD1. The germline V gene has CDR1 SGHRS and CDR2 YFSETQ. V shed 1 base, J shed 7 bases, and the junction held 6 bases outside the gene matches. CDR3 size: 14 residues. As DNA, the CDR3 is TGCGCCAGCAGCTTGAACAGGGGGCGAGGTGAGCAGTACTTC. It is translated as CASSLNRGRGEQYF.